This TCR beta chain was observed in a study of T cells in Graves' hyperthyroidism and ophthalmopathy. TCR beta CDR3 sequences were amplified from RNA transcripts. The study used the HTBI primer set for a first-round RT-PCR of the TCR CDR3. Each CDR3 protein is one row after TCRdb ran MiXCR on the multiplex PCR reads. The table lists 500,000 or so distinct CDR3 sequences, 17% of them singletons. There are many counts of this clonotype. In germline, CDR1 is MNHEY, CDR2 SMNVEV (reference sequence). CDR3 length equals 9 residues. Uncontrolled infection, other autoimmune disease, pregnancy or lactation excluded patients. Approximately 9.3 ml of fresh peripheral blood supplied the PBMCs.

Sequenced: blood. This receptor was obtained from a woman in her late teens or twenties with Graves' ophthalmopathy. The chain employs TRBV27 and TRBJ1-2; unclear D gene. CDR3 nucleotide sequence: TGTGAGTGCGGCCATATCTACACCTTC. Translation gives CECGHIYTF.